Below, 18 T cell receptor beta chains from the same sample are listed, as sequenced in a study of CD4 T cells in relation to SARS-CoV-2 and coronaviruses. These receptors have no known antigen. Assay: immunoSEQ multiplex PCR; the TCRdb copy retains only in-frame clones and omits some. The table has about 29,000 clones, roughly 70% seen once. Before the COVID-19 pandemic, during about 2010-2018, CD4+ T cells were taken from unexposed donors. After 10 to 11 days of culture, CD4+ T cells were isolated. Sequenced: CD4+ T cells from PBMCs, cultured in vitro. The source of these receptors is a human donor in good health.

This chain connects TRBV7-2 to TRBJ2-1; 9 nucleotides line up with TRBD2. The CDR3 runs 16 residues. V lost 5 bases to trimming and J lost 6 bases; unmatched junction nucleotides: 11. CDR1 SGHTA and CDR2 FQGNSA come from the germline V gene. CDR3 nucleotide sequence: TGTGCCAGCAGCACCGACTCCGGGACTAGCATCAATGAGCAGTTCTTC. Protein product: CASSTDSGTSINEQFF.

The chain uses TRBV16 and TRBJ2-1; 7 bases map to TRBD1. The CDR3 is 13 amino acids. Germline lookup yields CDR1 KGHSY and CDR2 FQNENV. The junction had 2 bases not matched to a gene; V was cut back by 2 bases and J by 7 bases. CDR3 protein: CASSQPRGNEQFF. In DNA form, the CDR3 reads TGTGCCAGCAGCCAACCCAGGGGGAATGAGCAGTTCTTC.

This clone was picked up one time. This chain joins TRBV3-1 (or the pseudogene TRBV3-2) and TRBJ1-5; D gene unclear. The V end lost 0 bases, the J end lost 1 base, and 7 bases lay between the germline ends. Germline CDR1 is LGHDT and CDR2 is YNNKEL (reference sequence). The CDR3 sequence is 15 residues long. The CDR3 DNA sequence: TGTGCCAGCAGCCAAGATGCCCGGAGCAATCAGCCCCAGCATTTT. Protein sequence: CASSQDARSNQPQHF.

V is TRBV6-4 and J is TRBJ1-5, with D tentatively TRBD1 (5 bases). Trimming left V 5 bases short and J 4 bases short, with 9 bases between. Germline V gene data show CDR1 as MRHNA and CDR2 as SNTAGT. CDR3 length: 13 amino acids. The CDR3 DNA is TGTGCCAGCAGTCTACAGGTAAATCAGCCCCAGCATTTT. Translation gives CASSLQVNQPQHF.

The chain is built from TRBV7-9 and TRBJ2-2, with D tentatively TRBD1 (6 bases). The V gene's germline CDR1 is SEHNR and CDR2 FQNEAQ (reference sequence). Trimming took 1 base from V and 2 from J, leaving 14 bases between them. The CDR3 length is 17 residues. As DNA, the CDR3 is TGTGCCAGCAGCTTAGTTGGGGGACACCGAAACACCGGGGAGCTGTTTTTT. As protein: CASSLVGGHRNTGELFF.

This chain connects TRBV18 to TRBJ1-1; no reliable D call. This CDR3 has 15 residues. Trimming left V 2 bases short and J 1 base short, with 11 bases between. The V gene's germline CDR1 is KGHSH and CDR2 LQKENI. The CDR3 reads CASSPMRQENTEAFF. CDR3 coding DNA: TGTGCCAGCTCACCAATGCGGCAGGAGAACACTGAAGCTTTCTTT.

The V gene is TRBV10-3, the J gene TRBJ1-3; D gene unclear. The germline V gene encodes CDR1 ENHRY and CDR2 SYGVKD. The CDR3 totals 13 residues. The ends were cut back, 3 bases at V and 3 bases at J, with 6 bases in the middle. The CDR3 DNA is TGTGCCATCAGTGAAGGCAGTGGAAACACCATATATTTT. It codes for CAISEGSGNTIYF.

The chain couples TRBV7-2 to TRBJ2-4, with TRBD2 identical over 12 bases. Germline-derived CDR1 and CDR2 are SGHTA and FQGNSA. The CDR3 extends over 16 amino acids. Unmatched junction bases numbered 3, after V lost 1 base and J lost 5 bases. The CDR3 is CASSLVLAGGQNIQYF. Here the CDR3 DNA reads TGTGCCAGCAGCTTAGTACTAGCGGGGGGCCAAAACATTCAGTACTTC.

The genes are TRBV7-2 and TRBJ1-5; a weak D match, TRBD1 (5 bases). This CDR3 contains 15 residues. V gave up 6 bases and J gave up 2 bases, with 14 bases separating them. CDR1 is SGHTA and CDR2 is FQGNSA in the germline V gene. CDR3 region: CASSEWTGGNQPQHF. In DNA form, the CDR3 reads TGTGCCAGCAGTGAATGGACGGGGGGCAATCAGCCCCAGCATTTT.

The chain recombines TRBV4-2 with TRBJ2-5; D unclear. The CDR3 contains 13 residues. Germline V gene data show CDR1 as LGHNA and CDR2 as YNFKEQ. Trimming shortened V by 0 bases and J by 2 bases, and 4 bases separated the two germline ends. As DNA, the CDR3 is TGTGCCAGCAGCCAAGAAGAGCAAGAGACCCAGTACTTC. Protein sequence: CASSQEEQETQYF.

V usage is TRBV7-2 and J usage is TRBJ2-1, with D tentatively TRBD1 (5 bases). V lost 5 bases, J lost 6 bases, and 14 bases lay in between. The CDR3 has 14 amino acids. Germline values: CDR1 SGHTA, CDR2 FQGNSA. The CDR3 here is CASSMGRVINEQFF. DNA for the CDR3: TGTGCCAGCAGCATGGGCAGGGTTATCAATGAGCAGTTCTTC.

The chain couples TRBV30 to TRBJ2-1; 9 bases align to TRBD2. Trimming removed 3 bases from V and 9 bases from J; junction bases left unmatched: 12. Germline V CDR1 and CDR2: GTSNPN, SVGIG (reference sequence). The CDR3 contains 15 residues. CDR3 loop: CAWRESGRLVSEQFF. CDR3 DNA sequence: TGTGCCTGGAGAGAAAGCGGGAGGTTGGTCAGTGAGCAGTTCTTC.

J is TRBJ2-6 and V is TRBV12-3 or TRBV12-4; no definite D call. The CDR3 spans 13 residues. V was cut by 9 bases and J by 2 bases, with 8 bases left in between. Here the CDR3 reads CASRSTGANVLTF. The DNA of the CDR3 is TGTGCCAGTAGGTCCACTGGGGCCAACGTCCTGACTTTC.

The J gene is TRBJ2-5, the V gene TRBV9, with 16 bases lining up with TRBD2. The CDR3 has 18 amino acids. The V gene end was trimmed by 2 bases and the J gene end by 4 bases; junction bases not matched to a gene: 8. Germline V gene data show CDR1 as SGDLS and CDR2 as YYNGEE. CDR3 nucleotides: TGTGCCAGCAGCGTTTCCGGGACTAGCGGGGGGGCCGTAGAGACCCAGTACTTC. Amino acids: CASSVSGTSGGAVETQYF.

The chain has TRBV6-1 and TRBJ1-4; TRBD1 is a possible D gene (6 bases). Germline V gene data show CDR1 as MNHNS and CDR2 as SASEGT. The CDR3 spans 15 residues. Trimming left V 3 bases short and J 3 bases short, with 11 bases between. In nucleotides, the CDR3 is TGTGCCAGCAGTGATGGGGGGGCACCTAATGAAAAACTGTTTTTT. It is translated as CASSDGGAPNEKLFF.

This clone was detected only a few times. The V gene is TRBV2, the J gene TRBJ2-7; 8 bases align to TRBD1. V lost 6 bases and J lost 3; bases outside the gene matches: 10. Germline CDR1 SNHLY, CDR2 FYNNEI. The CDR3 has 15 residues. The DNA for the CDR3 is TGTGCCAGCAGAGATGACGGACAGGGCTACTACGAGCAGTACTTC. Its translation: CASRDDGQGYYEQYF.

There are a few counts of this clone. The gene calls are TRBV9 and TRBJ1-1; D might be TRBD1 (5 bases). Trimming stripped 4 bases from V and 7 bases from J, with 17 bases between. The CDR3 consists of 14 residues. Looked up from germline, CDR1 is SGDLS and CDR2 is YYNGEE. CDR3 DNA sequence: TGTGCCAGCAGCCAAACGGGGGGGAGGGGTGAAGCTTTCTTT. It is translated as CASSQTGGRGEAFF.

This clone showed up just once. DNA for the CDR3: TGTGCCAGCAGCTTAGATGGATACACAGATACGCAGTATTTT. It translates to CASSLDGYTDTQYF. The gene calls are TRBV11-2 and TRBJ2-3; the D is unclear. Trimming removed 0 bases from V and 2 bases from J, with 6 bases in between. There are 14 residues in the CDR3. Germline V CDR1 and CDR2: SGHAT, FQNNGV.